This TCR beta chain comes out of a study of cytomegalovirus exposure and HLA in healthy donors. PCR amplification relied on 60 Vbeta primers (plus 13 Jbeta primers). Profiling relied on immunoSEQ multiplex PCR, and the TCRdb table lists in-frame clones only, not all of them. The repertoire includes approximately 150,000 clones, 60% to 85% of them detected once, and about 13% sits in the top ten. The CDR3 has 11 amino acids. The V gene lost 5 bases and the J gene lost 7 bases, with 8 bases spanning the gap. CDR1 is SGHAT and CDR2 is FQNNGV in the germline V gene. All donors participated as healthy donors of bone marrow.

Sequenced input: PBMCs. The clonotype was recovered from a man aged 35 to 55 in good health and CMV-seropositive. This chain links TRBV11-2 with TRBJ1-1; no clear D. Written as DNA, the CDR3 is TGTGCCAGCAGCCCGACAAATGAAGCTTTCTTT. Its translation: CASSPTNEAFF. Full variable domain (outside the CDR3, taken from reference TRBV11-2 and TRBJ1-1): EAGVAQSPRYKIIEKRQSVAFWCNPISGHATLYWYQQILGQGPKLLIQFQNNGVVDDSQLPKDRFSAERLKGVDSTLKIQPAKLEDSAVYLCASSPTNEAFFGQGTRLTVV.